These 18 T cell receptor beta chains were sequenced from one sample in a study of T cells in Graves' hyperthyroidism and ophthalmopathy. Amplification of TCR beta CDR3 regions was performed using RNA transcripts as template. TCR CDR3 regions were first amplified by RT-PCR with HTBI primers. TCRdb recomputed calls from the multiplex PCR reads with MiXCR, one row per CDR3 protein. The repertoire holds a few hundred thousand distinct CDR3 sequences, around 15% seen once, with 30% to 35% in the top ten. Sequencing was performed on blood. These receptors all come from a woman between 45 and 60 years old with Graves' hyperthyroidism that later progressed to Graves' ophthalmopathy.

This clonotype was counted at least ten times. This chain connects TRBV7-2 to TRBJ2-7, with D maybe TRBD1 (6 bases). There are 14 residues in the CDR3. V lost 5 bases, J lost 6 bases, and 17 bases lay in between. CDR1 is SGHTA and CDR2 is FQGNSA in the germline V gene. The CDR3 here is CASSLEGQSAEQYF. CDR3 DNA sequence: TGTGCCAGCAGCCTAGAGGGACAATCTGCCGAGCAGTACTTC.

Many counts were recorded for this clonotype. The genes are TRBV28 and TRBJ2-7; 10 positions agree with TRBD2. V gave up 4 bases and J gave up 0 bases; unmatched junction bases: 9. Germline lookup yields CDR1 MDHEN and CDR2 SYDVKM. This CDR3 spans 17 amino acids. This CDR3 reads CASSSSPTSGFSYEQYF. CDR3 in DNA: TGTGCCAGCAGTTCTTCTCCGACTAGCGGGTTCTCCTACGAGCAGTACTTC.

This clonotype appeared many times. The chain has TRBV28 and TRBJ1-4; D remains ambiguous. The V gene lost 8 bases and the J gene lost 10 bases, with 11 bases spanning the gap. Germline V gene lookup returns CDR1 MDHEN and CDR2 SYDVKM. The CDR3 covers 11 residues. In DNA form, the CDR3 reads TGTGCCAGCCGCTCCCCGGGAAAACTGTTTTTT. Amino acids: CASRSPGKLFF.

This clonotype was detected ten times or more. This sequence joins TRBV27 and TRBJ2-2; D is possibly TRBD1 (6 bases). V shed 1 base and J shed 6 bases, with 12 bases lying between them. Germline V gene sequence: CDR1 MNHEY, CDR2 SMNVEV (reference sequence). The CDR3 spans 15 residues. CDR3 loop: CASSLFNRVSGELFF. The CDR3 DNA reads TGTGCCAGCAGTTTATTTAACAGGGTCTCCGGGGAGCTGTTTTTT.

Ten or more counts support this clonotype. V is TRBV5-1 and J is TRBJ1-2; D remains unclear. Germline values: CDR1 SGHRS, CDR2 YFSETQ. The CDR3 loop spans 14 amino acids. The ends were cut back, 5 bases at V and 2 bases at J, with 13 bases in the middle. For the CDR3, the DNA is TGCGCCAGCAGGGACGTGCGGACCAACTATGGCTACACCTTC. Translation: CASRDVRTNYGYTF.

This clonotype was observed a few times. The V and J genes are TRBV19 and TRBJ1-4; TRBD1 might be the D (5 bases). The CDR3 sequence is 14 residues long. V lost 6 bases and J 6 bases, leaving 14 bases between the germline ends. The V gene's germline CDR1 is LNHDA and CDR2 SQIVND (reference sequence). CDR3 sequence: CASRRGGLDEKLFF. CDR3 nucleotide sequence: TGTGCCAGTAGGAGGGGAGGTCTGGATGAAAAACTGTTTTTT.

In its sample, this clonotype was seen many times. This chain connects TRBV6-1 to TRBJ1-1; maybe TRBD1 (6 bases). CDR1 is MNHNS and CDR2 is SASEGT in the germline V gene. The CDR3 totals 14 residues. Trimming pared 7 bases from V and 1 base from J, leaving 13 bases between. The CDR3 reads CASTQVGGNTEAFF. CDR3 sequence (DNA): TGTGCCAGCACCCAGGTAGGGGGGAACACTGAAGCTTTCTTT.

This clonotype was counted ten times or more. Here the CDR3 DNA reads TGTGCCAGCATCATCCGGGACGGCCAACGGCAGCCCCAGCATTTT. This codes for CASIIRDGQRQPQHF. The V call is TRBV28, the J call TRBJ1-5; perhaps TRBD1 as D (5 bases). Trimming cost V 7 bases and J 7 bases, with 20 bases left between them. From germline, CDR1 is MDHEN and CDR2 SYDVKM. CDR3 size: 15 residues.

This clonotype appeared many times. The genes are TRBV20-1 and TRBJ1-6, with D unresolved. Germline assignment: CDR1 DFQATT and CDR2 SNEGSKA (reference sequence). Trimming removed 1 base at V and 7 bases at J, with 11 bases between. The CDR3 runs to 14 residues. CDR3: CSARVDGGNSPLHF. DNA of the CDR3: TGCAGTGCTAGAGTGGACGGTGGGAATTCACCCCTCCACTTT.

This clonotype was recorded many times. This chain connects TRBV5-1 to TRBJ2-1; D is possibly TRBD2 (6 bases). CDR1 SGHRS and CDR2 YFSETQ come from the germline V gene. V was pared by 2 bases and J by 2 bases, with 11 bases between. CDR3 length: 15 amino acids. CDR3 amino acids: CASSFVGGTYNEQFF. The CDR3 coding sequence is TGCGCCAGCAGCTTTGTGGGAGGCACCTACAATGAGCAGTTCTTC.

A few counts support this clonotype. The chain uses TRBV3-1 and TRBJ1-5, with TRBD1 as a possible D gene (6 bases). The CDR3 extends over 15 amino acids. V was shortened by 3 bases and J by 5 bases, with 14 bases between the two germline ends. The V gene's germline CDR1 is LGHDT and CDR2 YNNKEL (reference sequence). This chain's CDR3 is CASSHGGRDDQPQHF. The CDR3 DNA is TGTGCCAGCAGCCACGGGGGCAGGGATGATCAGCCCCAGCATTTT.

There are many counts of this clonotype. The gene calls are TRBV29-1 and TRBJ2-3; a weak D match, TRBD1 (6 bases). The CDR3 covers 15 residues. In germline, CDR1 is SQVTM, CDR2 ANQGSEA. Trimming took 0 bases from V and 5 from J, leaving 15 bases between them. The CDR3 spells CSVEDGRGSGDTQYF. DNA for the CDR3: TGCAGCGTTGAAGACGGCAGGGGAAGTGGAGATACGCAGTATTTT.

Many counts were recorded for this clonotype. The chain combines TRBV6-1 with TRBJ2-3; TRBD1 or TRBD2 may be the D gene (5 bases each). In germline, CDR1 is MNHNS, CDR2 SASEGT. The V end was cut by 7 bases, the J end by 0 bases, with 11 bases between. CDR3 length equals 14 residues. CDR3 amino acids: CASMFGASTDTQYF. The CDR3 DNA reads TGTGCCAGCATGTTCGGGGCTAGCACAGATACGCAGTATTTT.

Concerning this clonotype: This clone may be a read error of a much larger clone one base away. J is TRBJ2-1 and V is TRBV7-3; 9 bases fit TRBD2. The germline gives CDR1 SGHTA, CDR2 FQGTGA. The CDR3 consists of 14 residues. V was clipped by 5 bases and J by 9 bases; unmatched bases: 8. As DNA, the CDR3 is TGTGCCAGCAGCCCGGGGACTAGCTTCAGTGAGCAGTTCTTC. This translates into CASSPGTSFSEQFF.

This sequence joins TRBV11-1 and TRBJ2-7; 9 nucleotides match TRBD2. V lost 8 bases and J lost 6; bases outside the gene matches: 11. This CDR3 has 14 amino acids. The germline CDR1 and CDR2 sequences are SGHAT and FQDESV (reference sequence). The chain's CDR3 is CASAGGTAGGEQYF. The CDR3 DNA reads as TGTGCCAGCGCCGGGGGGACAGCGGGAGGCGAGCAGTACTTC.

The V call is TRBV7-9, the J call TRBJ2-7; 7 bases line up with TRBD2. The CDR3 runs 14 residues. Trimming cost V 0 bases and J 6 bases; bases outside gene matches: 5. From germline, CDR1 is SEHNR and CDR2 FQNEAQ (reference sequence). CDR3 region: CASSLAGGGFEQYF. For the CDR3, the DNA is TGTGCCAGCAGCTTAGCGGGGGGGGGGTTCGAGCAGTACTTC.

CDR3 residues: CASSLAAIYAGELFF. The CDR3 coding sequence is TGTGCCAGCAGCTTAGCGGCTATTTATGCCGGGGAGCTGTTTTTT. V and J are TRBV7-9 and TRBJ2-2, with no clear D. V was clipped by 0 bases and J by 6 bases, with 11 bases between them. This CDR3 comprises 15 residues. Germline V gives CDR1 SEHNR, CDR2 FQNEAQ (reference sequence).

The chain joins TRBV14 to TRBJ2-5; TRBD2 matches at 7 bases. The CDR3 has 14 amino acids. Per the germline V gene, CDR1 is SGHDN and CDR2 is FVKESK. The trim removed 4 bases at V and 10 bases at J, leaving 12 bases unmatched. This CDR3 is CASSLAGSLGGQYF. CDR3 sequence (DNA): TGTGCCAGCAGCCTAGCGGGCTCTCTAGGTGGCCAGTACTTC.